Reported below is one T cell receptor beta chain. This entry is derived from a study of shared clonotypes between healthy human individuals. Study details: Per donor, CD8 memory used one plate, CD8 naive used two, CD4 memory used three and CD4 naive used three.

The CDR3 has 15 residues. Germline V gene lookup returns CDR1 LGHNA and CDR2 YSLEER. Trimming pared 0 bases from V and 10 bases from J, leaving 17 bases between. Every immunoSEQ plate was one replicate of a subset's evenly spread DNA. The table came from immunoSEQ multiplex PCR; TCRdb's copy has only in-frame clones and leaves some out. Of 2 million to 3 million clones detected, 93% appear once; the ten largest clones hold 0.36%. The V and J genes are TRBV4-3 and TRBJ2-3; D might be TRBD2 (6 bases). The sequence derives from a young man in good health. Some clones in this sample may be carry-over from other donors' samples. Material for sequencing was naive CD4+ T cells from PBMCs. Noted subset: CD45RA+ positively selected. The CDR3 region is CASSQERGRNYPQYF. The DNA of the CDR3 is TGCGCCAGCAGCCAAGAGCGGGGACGGAATTATCCGCAGTATTTT.